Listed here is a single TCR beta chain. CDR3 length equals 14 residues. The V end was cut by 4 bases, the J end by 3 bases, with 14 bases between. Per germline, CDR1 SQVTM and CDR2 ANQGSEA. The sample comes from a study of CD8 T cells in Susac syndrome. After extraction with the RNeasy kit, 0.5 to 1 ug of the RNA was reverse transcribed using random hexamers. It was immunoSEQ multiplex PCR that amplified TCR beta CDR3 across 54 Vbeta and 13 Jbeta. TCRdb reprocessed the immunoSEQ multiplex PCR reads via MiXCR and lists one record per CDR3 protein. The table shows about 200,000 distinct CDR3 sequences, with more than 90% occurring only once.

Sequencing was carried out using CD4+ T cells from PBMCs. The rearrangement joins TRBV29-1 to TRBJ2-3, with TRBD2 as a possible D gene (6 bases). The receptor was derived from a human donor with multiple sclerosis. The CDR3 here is CSVVVRGKTDTQYF. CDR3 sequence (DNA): TGCAGCGTTGTAGTCCGGGGGAAAACAGATACGCAGTATTTT.